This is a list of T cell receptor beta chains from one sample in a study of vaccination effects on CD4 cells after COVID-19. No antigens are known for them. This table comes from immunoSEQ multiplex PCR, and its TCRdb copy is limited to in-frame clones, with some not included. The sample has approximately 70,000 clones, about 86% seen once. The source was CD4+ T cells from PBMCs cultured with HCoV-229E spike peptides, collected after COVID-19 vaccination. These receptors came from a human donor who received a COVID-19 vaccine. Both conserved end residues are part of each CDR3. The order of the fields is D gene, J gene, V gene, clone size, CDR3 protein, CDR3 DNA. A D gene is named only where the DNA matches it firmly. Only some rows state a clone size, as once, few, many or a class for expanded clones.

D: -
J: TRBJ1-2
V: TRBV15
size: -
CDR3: CATSRDLGVGGYTF
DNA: TGTGCCACCAGCAGAGATCTGGGAGTTGGGGGCTACACCTTC

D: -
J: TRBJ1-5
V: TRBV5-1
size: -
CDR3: CASSLGRGRGNQPQHF
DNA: TGCGCCAGCAGCTTGGGAAGGGGTCGGGGCAATCAGCCCCAGCATTTT

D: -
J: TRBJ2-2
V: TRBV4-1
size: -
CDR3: CASSQGQYTGELFF
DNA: TGCGCCAGCAGCCAAGGACAGTACACCGGGGAGCTGTTTTTT

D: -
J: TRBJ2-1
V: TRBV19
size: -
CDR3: CASSIGAWENEQFF
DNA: TGTGCCAGTAGCATTGGCGCGTGGGAAAATGAGCAGTTCTTC

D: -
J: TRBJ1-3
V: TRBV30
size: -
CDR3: CAWSGTLSGNTIYF
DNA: TGTGCCTGGAGTGGTACACTCTCTGGAAACACCATATATTTT

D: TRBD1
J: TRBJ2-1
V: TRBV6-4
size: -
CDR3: CASSASTGESYNEQFF
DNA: TGTGCCAGCAGTGCCTCGACAGGGGAGTCCTACAATGAGCAGTTCTTC

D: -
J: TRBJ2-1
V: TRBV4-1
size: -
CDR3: CASSQTRSSYNEQFF
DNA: TGCGCCAGCAGCCAGACACGGAGCTCCTACAATGAGCAGTTCTTC

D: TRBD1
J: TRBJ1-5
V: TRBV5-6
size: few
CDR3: CASSLAGWAGGNPQHF
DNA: TGTGCCAGCAGCTTGGCCGGTTGGGCAGGGGGTAACCCCCAGCATTTT

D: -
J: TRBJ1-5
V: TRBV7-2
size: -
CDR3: CASSLEGLRDQPQHF
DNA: TGTGCCAGCAGCTTAGAAGGGCTTCGGGATCAGCCCCAGCATTTT

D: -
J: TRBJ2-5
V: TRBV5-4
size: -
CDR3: CASSLRLTGSPQETQYF
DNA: TGTGCCAGCAGCTTGCGCTTAACGGGGAGCCCCCAAGAGACCCAGTACTTC

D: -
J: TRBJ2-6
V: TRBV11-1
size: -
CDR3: CASSSGANVLTF
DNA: TGTGCCAGCAGCTCTGGGGCCAACGTCCTGACTTTC

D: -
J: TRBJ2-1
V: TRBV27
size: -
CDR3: CASSAGHSNEQFF
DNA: TGTGCCAGCAGTGCTGGACACTCCAATGAGCAGTTCTTC

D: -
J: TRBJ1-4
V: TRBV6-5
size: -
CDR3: CASSYSRGSEKLFF
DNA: TGTGCCAGCAGTTACTCCCGCGGTTCTGAAAAACTGTTTTTT

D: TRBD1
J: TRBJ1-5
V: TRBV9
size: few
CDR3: CASTPTGESNQPQHF
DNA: TGTGCCAGCACCCCGACAGGGGAGAGCAATCAGCCCCAGCATTTT

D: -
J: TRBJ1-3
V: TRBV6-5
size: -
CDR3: CASSYSRGDGNTIYF
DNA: TGTGCCAGCAGTTACTCCAGGGGTGACGGAAACACCATATATTTT

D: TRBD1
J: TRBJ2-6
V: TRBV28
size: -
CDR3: CASSLTGGGRANVLTF
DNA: TGTGCCAGCAGTTTAACAGGGGGCGGAAGGGCCAACGTCCTGACTTTC

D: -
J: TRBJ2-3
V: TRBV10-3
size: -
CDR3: CAIRDPGATDTQYF
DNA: TGTGCCATCAGGGATCCTGGGGCTACAGATACGCAGTATTTT

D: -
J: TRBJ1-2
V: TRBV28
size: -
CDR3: CASKVRGEMRYTF
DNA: TGTGCCAGCAAGGTCAGGGGTGAGATGCGCTACACCTTC

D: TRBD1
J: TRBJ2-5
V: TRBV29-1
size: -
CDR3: CSVSGTGDQETQYF
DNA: TGCAGCGTTTCCGGGACAGGGGACCAAGAGACCCAGTACTTC

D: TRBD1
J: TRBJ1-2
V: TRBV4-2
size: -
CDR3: CASSQSAIQGANYGYTF
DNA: TGTGCCAGCAGCCAATCAGCTATACAGGGGGCTAACTATGGCTACACCTTC

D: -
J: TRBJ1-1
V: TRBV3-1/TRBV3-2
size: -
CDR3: CASSQGRGSTEAFF
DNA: TGTGCCAGCAGCCAAGGAAGGGGGTCCACTGAAGCTTTCTTT

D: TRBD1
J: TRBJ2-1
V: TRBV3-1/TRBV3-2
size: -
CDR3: CASSPGQGARREQFF
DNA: TGTGCCAGCAGCCCGGGACAGGGGGCGCGTCGGGAGCAGTTCTTC

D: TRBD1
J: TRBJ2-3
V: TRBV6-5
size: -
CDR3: CASSFGQGISTDTQYF
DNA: TGTGCCAGCAGTTTCGGACAGGGGATTAGCACAGATACGCAGTATTTT

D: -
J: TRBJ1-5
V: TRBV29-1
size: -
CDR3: CSVQGEGQPQHF
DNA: TGCAGCGTTCAAGGGGAGGGTCAGCCCCAGCATTTT

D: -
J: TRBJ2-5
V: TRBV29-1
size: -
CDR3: CSSGVETQYF
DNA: TGCAGCTCCGGGGTGGAGACCCAGTACTTC

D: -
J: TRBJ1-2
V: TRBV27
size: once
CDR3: CASSHAPYGYTF
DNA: TGTGCCAGCAGCCACGCCCCCTATGGCTACACCTTC

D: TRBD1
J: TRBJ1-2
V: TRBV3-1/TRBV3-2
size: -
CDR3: CASSQEGGTGANYGYTF
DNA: TGTGCCAGCAGCCAAGAAGGAGGAACAGGGGCTAACTATGGCTACACCTTC

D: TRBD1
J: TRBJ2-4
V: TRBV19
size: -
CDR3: CASSLRQGAAKNIQYF
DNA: TGTGCCAGTAGTCTGCGACAGGGGGCGGCCAAAAACATTCAGTACTTC

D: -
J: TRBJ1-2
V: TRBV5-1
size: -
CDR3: CASSLGQANYGYTF
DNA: TGCGCCAGCAGCTTGGGACAGGCTAACTATGGCTACACCTTC

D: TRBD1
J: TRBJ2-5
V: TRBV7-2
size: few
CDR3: CASSLGQGETQYF
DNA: TGTGCCAGCAGCCTTGGACAGGGCGAGACCCAGTACTTC

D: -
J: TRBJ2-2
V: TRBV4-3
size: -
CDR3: CASSQEFRGTGELFF
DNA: TGCGCCAGCAGCCAGGAATTCAGGGGTACCGGGGAGCTGTTTTTT

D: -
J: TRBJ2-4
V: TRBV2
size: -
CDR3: CASKGGIQYF
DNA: TGTGCCAGCAAGGGCGGCATTCAGTACTTC

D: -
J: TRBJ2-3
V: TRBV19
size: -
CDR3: CASSMRAGPPDTQYF
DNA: TGTGCCAGTAGTATGAGGGCTGGACCCCCAGATACGCAGTATTTT

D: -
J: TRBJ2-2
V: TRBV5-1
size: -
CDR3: CASSPSTAANTGELFF
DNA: TGCGCCAGCAGCCCATCCACCGCCGCGAACACCGGGGAGCTGTTTTTT

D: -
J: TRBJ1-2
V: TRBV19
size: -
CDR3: CASSIWGGATYGYTF
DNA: TGTGCCAGTAGTATCTGGGGCGGGGCGACCTATGGCTACACCTTC

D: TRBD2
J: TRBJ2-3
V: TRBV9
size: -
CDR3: CASSPRGLARRDTQYF
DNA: TGTGCCAGCAGCCCAAGGGGACTAGCCCGGAGGGATACGCAGTATTTT

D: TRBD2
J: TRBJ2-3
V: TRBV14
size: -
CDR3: CASSQMKLAGPTDTQYF
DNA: TGTGCCAGCAGCCAAATGAAACTAGCGGGGCCCACAGATACGCAGTATTTT

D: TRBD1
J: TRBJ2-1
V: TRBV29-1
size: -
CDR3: CSVERTAGGLNEQFF
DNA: TGCAGCGTTGAGAGGACGGCAGGGGGTTTAAATGAGCAGTTCTTC

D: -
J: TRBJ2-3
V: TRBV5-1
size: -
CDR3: CASSLQGTTDTQYF
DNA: TGCGCCAGCAGCTTACAGGGTACCACAGATACGCAGTATTTT

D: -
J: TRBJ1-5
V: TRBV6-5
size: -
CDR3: CASSDVGANQPQHF
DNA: TGTGCCAGCAGCGACGTGGGGGCCAATCAGCCCCAGCATTTT

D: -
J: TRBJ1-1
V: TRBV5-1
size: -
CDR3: CASSSQGNTEAFF
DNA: TGCGCCAGCAGCTCACAGGGGAACACTGAAGCTTTCTTT

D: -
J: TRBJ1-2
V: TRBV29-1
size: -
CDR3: CSVEDVVQGNYGYTF
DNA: TGCAGCGTTGAAGATGTGGTGCAGGGGAATTATGGCTACACCTTC

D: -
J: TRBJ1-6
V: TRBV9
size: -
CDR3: CASSAQDPSYNSPLHF
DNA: TGTGCCAGCAGCGCACAAGACCCCAGCTATAATTCACCCCTCCACTTT

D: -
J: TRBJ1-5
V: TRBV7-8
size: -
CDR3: CASSLDQGRQPQHF
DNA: TGTGCCAGCAGCTTAGACCAGGGGAGACAGCCCCAGCATTTT

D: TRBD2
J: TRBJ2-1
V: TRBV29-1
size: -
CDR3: CSVFSSGGGYNEQFF
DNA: TGCAGCGTTTTTAGTAGCGGGGGGGGTTACAATGAGCAGTTCTTC

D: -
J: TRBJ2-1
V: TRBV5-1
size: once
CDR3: CASSFGGANEQFF
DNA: TGCGCCAGCAGCTTTGGGGGGGCCAATGAGCAGTTCTTC

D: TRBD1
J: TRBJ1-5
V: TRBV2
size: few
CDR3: CASRRDRVANQPQHF
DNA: TGTGCCAGTAGGAGGGACAGGGTGGCCAATCAGCCCCAGCATTTT

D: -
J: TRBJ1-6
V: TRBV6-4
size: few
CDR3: CASRIGGNSPLHF
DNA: TGTGCCAGCAGAATTGGGGGGAATTCACCCCTCCACTTT

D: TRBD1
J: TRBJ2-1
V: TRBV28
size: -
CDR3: CASSLGQGGYNEQFF
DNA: TGTGCCAGCAGTCTAGGACAGGGAGGTTACAATGAGCAGTTCTTC

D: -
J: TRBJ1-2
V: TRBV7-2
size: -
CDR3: CASSSLGRGANYGYTF
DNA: TGTGCCAGCAGCTCCCTGGGGCGCGGAGCTAACTATGGCTACACCTTC